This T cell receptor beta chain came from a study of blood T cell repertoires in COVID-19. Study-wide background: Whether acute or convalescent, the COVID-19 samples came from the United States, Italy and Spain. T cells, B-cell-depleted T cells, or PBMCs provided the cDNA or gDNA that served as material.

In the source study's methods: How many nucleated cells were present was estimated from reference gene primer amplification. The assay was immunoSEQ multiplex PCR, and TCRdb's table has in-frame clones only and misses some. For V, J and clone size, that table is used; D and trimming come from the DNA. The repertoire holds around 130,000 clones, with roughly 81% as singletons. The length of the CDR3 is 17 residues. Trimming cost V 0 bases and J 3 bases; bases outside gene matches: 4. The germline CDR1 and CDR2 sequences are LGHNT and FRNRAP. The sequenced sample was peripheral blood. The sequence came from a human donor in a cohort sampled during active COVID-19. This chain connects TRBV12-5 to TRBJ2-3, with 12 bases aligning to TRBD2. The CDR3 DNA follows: TGTGCTAGTGGTTTGGTCCGACTAGCGGGGGTAACAGATACGCAGTATTTT. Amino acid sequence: CASGLVRLAGVTDTQYF.